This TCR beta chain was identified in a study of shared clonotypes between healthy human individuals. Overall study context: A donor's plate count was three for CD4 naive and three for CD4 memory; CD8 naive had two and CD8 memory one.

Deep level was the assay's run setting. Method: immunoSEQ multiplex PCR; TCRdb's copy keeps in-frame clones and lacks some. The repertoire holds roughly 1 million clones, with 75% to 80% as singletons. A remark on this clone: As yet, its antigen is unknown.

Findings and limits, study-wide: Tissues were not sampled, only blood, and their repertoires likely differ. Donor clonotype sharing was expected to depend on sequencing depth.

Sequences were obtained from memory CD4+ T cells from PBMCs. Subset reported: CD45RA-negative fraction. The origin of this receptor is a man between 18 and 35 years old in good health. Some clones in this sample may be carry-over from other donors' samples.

Here the CDR3 DNA reads TGTGCCTGGAGTAAACAATCGACTCAGCCCCAGCATTTT. This gives the protein CAWSKQSTQPQHF. The chain has TRBV30 and TRBJ1-5; D is ambiguous. Germline values: CDR1 GTSNPN, CDR2 SVGIG (reference sequence). Trimming shortened V by 2 bases and J by 6 bases, and 11 bases separated the two germline ends. There are 13 residues in the CDR3.